This entry concerns a single T cell receptor (beta chain). The entry originates in a study of blood T cell repertoires in COVID-19. Study information: Collection of acute and convalescent COVID-19 samples took place in the United States, Italy and Spain. PBMCs, B-cell-depleted T cells, or T cells provided the cDNA or gDNA that made up the material.

As processed by the authors: Reference gene primer amplification gave nucleated cell count estimates. The protocol was immunoSEQ multiplex PCR, while the TCRdb copy is restricted to in-frame clones and leaves out a portion. From that table come the V and J calls and clone size; the DNA was used to work out D and trimming. The data hold about 180,000 clones, with around 89% observed a single time. This CDR3 region has 14 residues. Trimming took 3 bases from V and 0 from J, leaving 6 bases between them. Germline V gives CDR1 LNHDA, CDR2 SQIVND (reference sequence). The chain employs TRBV19 and TRBJ1-5; D not resolved. Sequencing was carried out using peripheral blood. The clonotype was recovered from a woman in her 30s with acute or convalescent COVID-19. The CDR3 coding sequence is TGTGCCAGTAGTATCGCCTATAGCAATCAGCCCCAGCATTTT. The encoded protein is CASSIAYSNQPQHF.